The 28 T cell receptor beta chains given below trace back to one sample, sequenced in a study of T cells in Graves' hyperthyroidism and ophthalmopathy. RNA transcripts yielded amplified TCR beta CDR3 regions. HTBI primers were the set used in a first-round RT-PCR of the TCR CDR3. TCRdb called the multiplex PCR reads again in MiXCR, with one record for every CDR3 protein. The sample includes approximately 610,000 distinct CDR3 sequences, approximately 14% of them seen just once. The source material was blood. The source of these receptors is a middle-aged woman with Graves' ophthalmopathy.

This clonotype occurred a few times. This chain links TRBV4-1 with TRBJ2-5; no definite D call. V was trimmed by 5 bases and J by 4 bases, leaving 11 bases between them. CDR3 length: 13 amino acids. Germline V gene lookup returns CDR1 MGHRA and CDR2 YSYEKL. CDR3 loop: CASSKARRETQYF. The CDR3 nucleotides read TGCGCCAGCAGCAAGGCGCGGCGAGAGACCCAGTACTTC.

This clonotype has a handful of counts. The rearrangement joins TRBV29-1 to TRBJ2-7, with D tentatively TRBD1 (6 bases). Trimming shortened V by 5 bases and J by 0 bases, and 17 bases separated the two germline ends. From germline, CDR1 is SQVTM and CDR2 ANQGSEA. This CDR3 has 15 residues. CDR3 nucleotide sequence: TGCAGCGTTAGGTGGGGGCAGTTGAGCTCCTACGAGCAGTACTTC. Protein sequence: CSVRWGQLSSYEQYF.

This clonotype showed up just a few times. The chain joins TRBV30 to TRBJ1-1; a weak D match, TRBD1 (6 bases). Deletions cut 0 bases from V and 5 bases from J, with 13 bases between. The CDR3 is 14 residues long. Per germline, CDR1 GTSNPN and CDR2 SVGIG (reference sequence). In nucleotides, the CDR3 is TGTGCCTGGAGTGTGTATAGGGGGAATACTGAAGCTTTCTTT. Amino acids: CAWSVYRGNTEAFF. Full variable domain (missing parts from reference TRBV30 and TRBJ1-1): SQTIHQWPATLVQPVGSPLSLECTVEGTSNPNLYWYRQAAGRGLQLLFYSVGIGQISSEVPQNLSASRPQDRQFILSSKKLLLSDSGFYLCAWSVYRGNTEAFFGQGTRLTVV.

This clonotype was detected many times. The chain links TRBV2 to TRBJ2-5, with 8 positions matching TRBD1. The V gene end was trimmed by 5 bases and the J gene end by 2 bases; junction bases not matched to a gene: 7. This CDR3 is built from 15 residues. CDR1 SNHLY and CDR2 FYNNEI come from the germline V gene. Written as DNA, the CDR3 is TGTGCCAGCAGTCCGCTTCGGGACAGGCAAGAGACCCAGTACTTC. Amino acids: CASSPLRDRQETQYF.

This clonotype was picked up many times. This chain connects TRBV12-3 or TRBV12-4 to TRBJ2-2; 8 nucleotides line up with TRBD2. The CDR3 spans 16 residues. Trimming removed 10 bases from V and 3 bases from J; junction bases left unmatched: 13. The CDR3 loop reads CAILTSAETYTGELFF. The CDR3, as DNA: TGTGCCATCCTGACTAGCGCCGAAACATACACCGGGGAGCTGTTTTTT.

This clonotype was seen a few times. The rearrangement links TRBV20-1 to TRBJ2-4, with D perhaps matching TRBD2 (7 bases). The ends were cut back, 0 bases at V and 10 bases at J, with 22 bases in the middle. CDR1 and CDR2 from the germline V gene are DFQATT and SNEGSKA (reference sequence). This CDR3 is 16 amino acids long. The chain's CDR3 is CSARDLGGGPRQIQYF. The CDR3, as DNA: TGCAGTGCTAGAGACCTAGGGGGGGGACCTCGCCAAATTCAGTACTTC.

The chain employs TRBV12-3 or TRBV12-4 and TRBJ1-2; D is unclear. The CDR3 is 14 amino acids. V was clipped by 2 bases and J by 2 bases, with 9 bases between them. The CDR3, as DNA: TGTGCCAGCAGTTTAAGGTGGCTGAACTATGGCTACACCTTC. It is translated as CASSLRWLNYGYTF.

V usage is TRBV12-3 or TRBV12-4 and J usage is TRBJ2-2; a possible D gene is TRBD2 (7 bases). The V end was cut by 4 bases, the J end by 6 bases, with 12 bases between. There are 14 residues in the CDR3. DNA for the CDR3: TGTGCCAGCAGTTCGGGGGAGGGGGCCGGGGAGCTGTTTTTT. The encoded protein is CASSSGEGAGELFF.

The rearrangement uses TRBV10-3 and TRBJ1-1; D gene ambiguous. CDR1 is ENHRY and CDR2 is SYGVKD in the germline V gene. CDR3 length: 12 amino acids. The V and J ends lost 4 bases and 1 base respectively, with 4 bases between them. DNA for the CDR3: TGTGCCATCAGTGGGGGGAACACTGAAGCTTTCTTT. Protein sequence: CAISGGNTEAFF.

This clonotype occurred many times. The chain is built from TRBV29-1 and TRBJ2-2; 8 bases line up with TRBD2. Looked up from germline, CDR1 is SQVTM and CDR2 is ANQGSEA. V lost 1 base to trimming and J lost 0 bases; unmatched junction nucleotides: 1. The length of the CDR3 is 15 residues. The CDR3 loop is CSVEGGLANTGELFF. CDR3 bases: TGCAGCGTTGAAGGGGGACTAGCGAACACCGGGGAGCTGTTTTTT.

Regarding this clonotype: Compared with germline, one end of the junction differs, possibly owing to a read error. The chain is built from TRBV4-2 and TRBJ2-5, with D hard to call. The CDR3 covers 14 residues. The germline gives CDR1 LGHNA, CDR2 YNFKEQ. CDR3 nucleotides: TGTGCCAGCAGCCAAGTTGTGCTAAAAGAGACCCAGCACTTC. This gives the protein CASSQVVLKETQHF.

This clonotype occurred many times. This chain uses TRBV13 with TRBJ2-2; possible D gene TRBD2, 5 bases. From germline, CDR1 is PRHDT and CDR2 FYEKMQ (reference sequence). The CDR3 sequence is 14 residues long. The germline V and J ends were trimmed by 0 bases and 7 bases, with 9 bases remaining between them. The CDR3 is CASSLGLAFGELFF. The CDR3 DNA reads as TGTGCCAGCAGCTTAGGGCTAGCATTCGGGGAGCTGTTTTTT.

The chain carries TRBV6-2 or TRBV6-3 and TRBJ1-5, with no clear D. The CDR3 covers 19 residues. Germline assignment: CDR1 MNHEY and CDR2 SVGEGT. V lost 8 bases, J lost 4 bases, and 30 bases lay in between. This CDR3 is CASLQPGGSNAATNQPQHF. In DNA, the CDR3 is TGTGCCAGCCTACAACCGGGAGGGAGTAACGCGGCTACAAATCAGCCCCAGCATTTT.

The sample holds many counts of this clonotype. The chain carries TRBV6-5 and TRBJ2-7; D unresolved. The germline V and J ends were trimmed by 0 bases and 0 bases, with 6 bases remaining between them. This CDR3 has 14 residues. CDR1 and CDR2 (germline): MNHEY, SVGAGI. The CDR3 region has the DNA TGTGCCAGCAGTTACTCGAGCCGCTCCTACGAGCAGTACTTC. It encodes CASSYSSRSYEQYF.

This clonotype was found many times. CDR3 sequence (DNA): TGCGCCAGCAGCCAAGGATGGGGGACTGGGGCCAACGTCCTGACTTTC. Translating it yields CASSQGWGTGANVLTF. The J gene is TRBJ2-6, the V gene TRBV4-3, with D perhaps given as TRBD1 or TRBD2 (5 bases each). The germline CDR1 and CDR2 sequences are LGHNA and YSLEER. The CDR3 spans 16 residues. The V gene lost 1 base and the J gene lost 2 bases, with 9 bases spanning the gap.

The genes are TRBV4-1 and TRBJ1-2; D not resolved. Trimming cost V 4 bases and J 4 bases, with 13 bases left between them. The CDR3 sequence is 14 residues long. Germline V CDR1 and CDR2: MGHRA, YSYEKL. In nucleotides, the CDR3 is TGCGCCAGCAGCCGAAGGGAGGGTATCTATGGCTACACCTTC. This encodes CASSRREGIYGYTF.

The chain couples TRBV7-9 to TRBJ1-2; D is unclear. Between the trimmed V and J ends, which lost 5 bases and 8 bases, there was a span of 15 bases. Per the germline V gene, CDR1 is SEHNR and CDR2 is FQNEAQ (reference sequence). The CDR3 covers 13 residues. The CDR3 DNA sequence: TGTGCCAGCAGCCAGAGGACCCCGGGGGGCTACACCTTC. This sequence encodes CASSQRTPGGYTF. The full variable domain, its missing parts supplied by reference TRBV7-9 and TRBJ1-2, is DTGVSQNPRHKITKRGQNVTFRCDPISEHNRLYWYRQTLGQGPEFLTYFQNEAQLEKSRLLSDRFSAERPKGSFSTLEIQRTEQGDSAMYLCASSQRTPGGYTFGSGTRLTVV.

This clonotype was found many times. The chain uses TRBV20-1 and TRBJ2-5; the match to TRBD1 covers 11 bases. Trimming removed 7 bases from V and 3 bases from J; junction bases left unmatched: 4. Germline-derived CDR1 and CDR2 are DFQATT and SNEGSKA (reference sequence). This CDR3 is 13 amino acids long. The CDR3 DNA reads TGCAGTGGCCGGGACAGGGGGGAAGAGACCCAGTACTTC. Translation gives CSGRDRGEETQYF.

This clonotype was detected ten times or more. This sequence joins TRBV7-2 and TRBJ2-7, with TRBD1 matching 7 bases. The germline CDR1 and CDR2 sequences are SGHTA and FQGNSA. This CDR3 comprises 15 residues. The ends lost 5 bases at V and 0 bases at J; junction bases unmatched: 7. The CDR3 nucleotides are TGTGCCAGCAGCCTACAGGGGACGGCCTCCTACGAGCAGTACTTC. Its translation is CASSLQGTASYEQYF.

As DNA, the CDR3 is TGTGCCAGCAGTGAAGACGTGAGGGGATGGGAGAACACTGAAGCTTTCTTT. It yields the protein CASSEDVRGWENTEAFF. The rearrangement uses TRBV6-1 and TRBJ1-1, with TRBD1 as a possible D gene (5 bases). Germline assignment: CDR1 MNHNS and CDR2 SASEGT. Deletions cut 1 base from V and 1 base from J, with 16 bases between. The CDR3 is made up of 17 amino acids.

This clonotype was observed at least ten times. The chain joins TRBV5-1 to TRBJ1-1; D ambiguous. The V end lost 0 bases, the J end lost 6 bases, and 12 bases lay between the germline ends. The germline gives CDR1 SGHRS, CDR2 YFSETQ. This CDR3 has 14 residues. CDR3 DNA: TGCGCCAGCAGCTTGGTGGGTAGACAAGCTGAAGCTTTCTTT. Its protein is CASSLVGRQAEAFF.

The V gene is TRBV7-8, the J gene TRBJ2-7; D unresolved. The germline V and J ends were trimmed by 1 base and 2 bases, with 6 bases remaining between them. The CDR3 loop spans 13 amino acids. The germline V gene encodes CDR1 SGHVS and CDR2 FQNEAQ. The CDR3 nucleotides read TGTGCCAGCAGCTTAGTTCAGGCCTACGAGCAGTACTTC. Translated, it gives CASSLVQAYEQYF. The variable domain in full, with the rest retrieved from reference TRBV7-8 and TRBJ2-7, is GAGVSQSPRYKVAKRGQDVALRCDPISGHVSLFWYQQALGQGPEFLTYFQNEAQLDKSGLPSDRFFAERPEGSVSTLKIQRTQQEDSAVYLCASSLVQAYEQYFGPGTRLTVT.

This clonotype was observed a few times. The chain uses TRBV30 and TRBJ2-7; D remains ambiguous. The CDR3 has 12 residues. Germline V CDR1 and CDR2: GTSNPN, SVGIG (reference sequence). Trimming pared 2 bases from V and 6 bases from J, leaving 11 bases between. This CDR3 reads CAWSPLFGEQYF. CDR3 sequence (DNA): TGTGCCTGGAGTCCCCTTTTCGGCGAGCAGTACTTC.

In the case of this clonotype: This clone may be a read error of a much larger clone one base away. The chain has TRBV12-3 or TRBV12-4 and TRBJ2-7; no reliable D call. This CDR3 is built from 13 residues. The germline V and J ends were trimmed by 8 bases and 6 bases, with 17 bases remaining between them. For the CDR3, the DNA is TGTGCCAGCGGCCCCCATATAGCCGTCGAGCAGTACTTC. It codes for CASGPHIAVEQYF.

V and J are TRBV5-1 and TRBJ1-2; perhaps TRBD1 as D (5 bases). This CDR3 spans 15 amino acids. In germline, CDR1 is SGHRS, CDR2 YFSETQ. Trimming stripped 0 bases from V and 11 bases from J, with 20 bases between. The CDR3 bases are TGCGCCAGCAGCTTGGCCTTAGAGACAGCCCTCGGGTACACCTTC. Residues: CASSLALETALGYTF.

The V gene is TRBV20-1, the J gene TRBJ2-5, with D possibly being TRBD2 (6 bases). V lost 0 bases and J lost 5, with 16 bases in between. CDR1 DFQATT and CDR2 SNEGSKA come from the germline V gene (reference sequence). This CDR3 region has 15 residues. CDR3 bases: TGCAGTGCTAGAGATTCACTAGCTGTTGGTGAGACCCAGTACTTC. Its protein product is CSARDSLAVGETQYF.

This clonotype was seen ten or more times. V usage is TRBV20-1 and J usage is TRBJ1-1; D is undetermined. Trimming removed 5 bases at V and 7 bases at J, with 14 bases between. The CDR3 contains 12 residues. The germline V gene encodes CDR1 DFQATT and CDR2 SNEGSKA (reference sequence). For the CDR3, the DNA is TGCAGTGCTCAGACATGGGGAAATGAAGCTTTCTTT. Translation: CSAQTWGNEAFF.

This clonotype has just a few counts. The rearrangement uses TRBV30 and TRBJ2-5; 12 nucleotides agree with TRBD2. There are 16 residues in the CDR3. With V trimmed by 2 bases and J by 1 base, 5 bases remained unmatched. Germline CDR1 GTSNPN, CDR2 SVGIG (reference sequence). CDR3 protein: CAWSPTSGRPQETQYF. Written as DNA, the CDR3 is TGTGCCTGGAGTCCAACTAGCGGGAGGCCCCAAGAGACCCAGTACTTC.